Listed below are T cell receptor beta chains from one sample, sequenced in a study of blood T cell repertoires in COVID-19. The method was immunoSEQ multiplex PCR; TCRdb's version includes in-frame clones alone and lacks a portion of them. The repertoire consists of 200,000 to 250,000 clones, with 92% occurring once and the leading ten covering 0.83%. The specimen was peripheral blood. The receptors stem from a man aged 25-45 years with COVID-19, enrolled during active disease. The CDR3 runs from the conserved cysteine through the conserved F or W. The D gene is left open where the match is weak. For some rows the clone size is stated as once, few or many, or as a class when expanded; others skip it.

size	V	D	J	CDR3	DNA
-	TRBV11-3	-	TRBJ2-3	CASSQGGRSADTQYF	TGTGCCAGCAGCCAGGGAGGCAGGAGTGCAGATACGCAGTATTTT
-	TRBV6-5	-	TRBJ2-5	CASVRGETQYF	TGTGCCAGCGTTCGAGGAGAGACCCAGTACTTC
-	TRBV6-4	-	TRBJ1-6	CASSSGTMGSPLHF	TGTGCCAGCAGTTCCGGGACAATGGGTTCACCCCTCCACTTT
-	TRBV4-1	-	TRBJ2-7	CASSQETHRGEQYF	TGCGCCAGCAGCCAGGAAACTCACCGGGGCGAGCAGTACTTC
once	TRBV11-1	-	TRBJ1-1	CASTTGQNTEAFF	TGTGCCAGCACCACCGGACAGAACACTGAAGCTTTCTTT
-	TRBV3-1/TRBV3-2	-	TRBJ1-5	CASSQEPGVVEPQHF	TGTGCCAGCAGCCAAGAACCAGGGGTTGTGGAGCCCCAGCATTTT
-	TRBV5-1	-	TRBJ1-2	CASSPIGGRTNYGYTF	TGCGCCAGCAGCCCCATCGGCGGGCGGACTAACTATGGCTACACCTTC
-	TRBV5-5	-	TRBJ1-4	CASSSFPQVNGKLFF	TGTGCCAGCAGTAGTTTCCCTCAGGTGAATGGAAAACTGTTTTTT
-	TRBV14	-	TRBJ1-5	CASSQDRETPQHF	TGTGCCAGCAGCCAAGATCGGGAGACGCCCCAGCATTTT
once	TRBV7-3	TRBD2	TRBJ2-2	CASSLTGTSGGPNTGELFF	TGTGCCAGCAGCCTAACCGGGACTAGCGGGGGCCCCAACACCGGGGAGCTGTTTTTT
-	TRBV7-3	-	TRBJ1-1	CASSLIPGLNTEAFF	TGTGCCAGCAGCTTAATACCGGGATTGAACACTGAAGCTTTCTTT
-	TRBV2	TRBD1	TRBJ1-6	CASSVSRGYSPLHF	TGTGCCAGCAGTGTAAGCAGGGGGTACTCACCCCTCCACTTT
-	TRBV30	TRBD1	TRBJ1-1	CASERDRNTEAFF	TGTGCCTCAGAACGGGACAGGAACACTGAAGCTTTCTTT
-	TRBV3-1/TRBV3-2	-	TRBJ2-2	CASSQTPGTSFAGELFF	TGTGCCAGCAGCCAAACCCCGGGCACTAGCTTCGCCGGGGAGCTGTTTTTT
-	TRBV9	TRBD2	TRBJ2-3	CASSTGLAGGRDTQYF	TGTGCCAGCAGTACTGGACTAGCGGGGGGGCGAGATACGCAGTATTTT
once	TRBV6-5	TRBD1	TRBJ1-2	CASSPGQGASRGYTF	TGTGCCAGCAGCCCCGGTCAGGGGGCTTCGAGGGGCTACACCTTC
-	TRBV3-1/TRBV3-2	-	TRBJ2-1	CASSQDLVAGSYNEQFF	TGTGCCAGCAGCCAAGATCTAGTGGCGGGAAGTTACAATGAGCAGTTCTTC
-	TRBV6-1	TRBD1	TRBJ2-4	CASSADRGLAKNIQYF	TGTGCCAGCAGTGCTGACAGGGGGCTGGCCAAAAACATTCAGTACTTC
-	TRBV3-1/TRBV3-2	-	TRBJ1-1	CASSPGVLNTEAFF	TGTGCCAGCAGCCCAGGGGTTCTCAACACTGAAGCTTTCTTT
-	TRBV7-2	-	TRBJ1-1	CASSLMGANTEAFF	TGTGCCAGCAGCTTAATGGGGGCGAACACTGAAGCTTTCTTT
-	TRBV6-1	-	TRBJ1-3	CASSESTGNTIYF	TGTGCCAGCAGTGAATCAACAGGAAACACCATATATTTT
-	TRBV6-2/TRBV6-3	TRBD2	TRBJ2-5	CASSPQQIRLAGETQYF	TGTGCCAGCAGTCCGCAGCAGATTAGACTAGCTGGAGAGACCCAGTACTTC
-	TRBV7-2	-	TRBJ2-1	CASSSTGTSYNEQFF	TGTGCCAGCAGCTCGACCGGGACATCCTACAATGAGCAGTTCTTC
-	TRBV6-5	TRBD1	TRBJ1-6	CASNDRETNSPLHF	TGTGCCAGCAACGACAGGGAAACCAATTCACCCCTCCACTTT
-	TRBV7-9	-	TRBJ2-7	CASRPGHGVNTAFYEQYF	TGTGCCAGCAGACCGGGACACGGGGTAAACACAGCTTTTTACGAGCAGTACTTC
-	TRBV15	-	TRBJ2-3	CATSRDLDGGTQYF	TGTGCCACCAGCAGAGATCTTGATGGAGGTACGCAGTATTTT
-	TRBV5-1	TRBD1	TRBJ2-7	CASSPPDRAPYEQYF	TGCGCCAGCAGCCCGCCGGACAGGGCCCCCTACGAGCAGTACTTC
once	TRBV6-5	-	TRBJ1-2	CASIGTGLGYTF	TGTGCCAGCATCGGAACAGGGCTGGGCTACACCTTC
-	TRBV5-1	-	TRBJ2-5	CASSPGVGETQYF	TGCGCCAGCAGCCCGGGGGTGGGGGAGACCCAGTACTTC
once	TRBV6-6	TRBD1	TRBJ2-7	CASSPDRGTGEQYF	TGTGCCAGCAGTCCGGACAGGGGGACGGGGGAGCAGTACTTC
-	TRBV5-1	-	TRBJ2-7	CASSLATATFSYEQYF	TGCGCCAGCAGCTTGGCCACAGCTACCTTCTCCTACGAGCAGTACTTC
-	TRBV6-1	-	TRBJ1-6	CASSDSPTGGGNSPLHF	TGTGCCAGCAGTGACAGCCCCACGGGGGGCGGGAATTCACCCCTCCACTTT
once	TRBV5-1	TRBD2	TRBJ2-7	CASNPRGDTYEQYF	TGCGCCAGCAACCCCCGGGGGGATACCTACGAGCAGTACTTC
-	TRBV18	-	TRBJ1-5	CASSRGSDQPQHF	TGTGCCAGCTCGCGGGGCTCCGACCAGCCCCAGCATTTT
-	TRBV12-3/TRBV12-4	-	TRBJ1-2	CASSRANYGYTF	TGTGCCAGCTCCAGGGCTAACTATGGCTACACCTTC